The 21 T cell receptor beta chains below all came from one sample that was sequenced in a study of blood T cell repertoires in COVID-19 (dated by TCRdb to about 2020). The library was generated by the immunoSEQ multiplex PCR assay. TCRdb provides this immuneACCESS table in a form limited to in-frame rearrangements. Some clones are lacking; in checked studies, under half of them reflect an unresolved V gene, and why the rest are absent is not known. The sample table records 200,000 to 250,000 clones; 87% of these occur just once. The ten largest clones represent about a tenth of the sample. Material for sequencing was PBMCs or T cells enriched from blood (not recorded which). The receptors derive from a man aged 18 to 29 with acute COVID-19.

The J gene is TRBJ1-2, the V gene TRBV28; 7 bases fit TRBD1. The CDR3 has 13 residues. V dropped 4 bases and J dropped 8; count of bases not matched to a gene: 7. Germline CDR1 reads MDHEN; CDR2 reads SYDVKM. CDR3 protein: CASSSGGTAGYTF. The CDR3 DNA reads as TGTGCCAGCAGTTCGGGCGGGACAGCGGGCTACACCTTC.

The V gene is TRBV6-1, the J gene TRBJ2-7, with 12 bases that match TRBD2. This CDR3 has 15 amino acids. CDR1 MNHNS and CDR2 SASEGT come from the germline V gene. Trimming removed 2 bases from V and 2 bases from J; junction bases left unmatched: 1. DNA of the CDR3: TGTGCCAGCAGTGAAAGACTAGCGGGAGCCTACGAGCAGTACTTC. Translating gives CASSERLAGAYEQYF.

The chain is built from TRBV7-9 and TRBJ2-5; 8 nucleotides match TRBD1. The germline CDR1 and CDR2 sequences are SEHNR and FQNEAQ (reference sequence). Germline trimming cut 4 bases from V and 5 bases from J; bases unmatched to any gene: 12. This CDR3 has 16 amino acids. This CDR3 reads CASSYRGTDRLETQYF. The CDR3 nucleotides read TGTGCCAGCAGCTACAGGGGGACAGATCGTCTCGAGACCCAGTACTTC.

On this clone itself: The junction does not match germline at one end; this may be a read error. The genes are TRBV28 and TRBJ2-1; TRBD2 matches 8 bases. Germline V gene sequence: CDR1 MDHEN, CDR2 SYDVKM. The CDR3 totals 15 residues. CDR3 loop: CASSASGRSFNEQFF. CDR3 DNA: TGTGCCAGCAGCGCGAGCGGGAGATCCTTCAATGAGCAGTTCTTC.

The J gene is TRBJ2-2, the V gene TRBV2; 8 bases are a match to TRBD1. Germline trimming cut 3 bases from V and 4 bases from J; bases unmatched to any gene: 4. The germline V gene encodes CDR1 SNHLY and CDR2 FYNNEI. This CDR3 region has 15 residues. The CDR3 here is CASSDGGQATGELFF. In nucleotides, the CDR3 is TGTGCCAGCAGTGACGGGGGACAGGCCACCGGGGAGCTGTTTTTT. Full variable domain (missing parts from reference TRBV2 and TRBJ2-2): EPEVTQTPSHQVTQMGQEVILRCVPISNHLYFYWYRQILGQKVEFLVSFYNNEISEKSEIFDDQFSVERPDGSNFTLKIRSTKLEDSAMYFCASSDGGQATGELFFGEGSRLTVL.

This sequence joins TRBV13 and TRBJ2-2, with 8 bases aligning to TRBD2. In germline, CDR1 is PRHDT, CDR2 FYEKMQ (reference sequence). This CDR3 has 14 amino acids. J gave up 8 bases and V 3 bases, and 5 bases lay outside the gene matches. The CDR3 spells CASSFGSGGGELFF. The CDR3 nucleotides read TGTGCCAGCAGCTTTGGGAGCGGGGGTGGGGAGCTGTTTTTT.

V is TRBV27 and J is TRBJ2-5; maybe TRBD2 (7 bases). Trimming took off 2 bases at V and 8 bases at J, with 15 bases between the two ends. CDR1 is MNHEY, CDR2 SMNVEV, per germline (reference sequence). The CDR3 length is 14 residues. The CDR3 sequence: CASSLQGGGHTQYF. CDR3 nucleotide sequence: TGTGCCAGCAGTTTACAGGGAGGGGGACATACCCAGTACTTC.

The CDR3 loop is CASSVKATSGRSNEQFF. The CDR3 DNA follows: TGCGCCAGCAGCGTAAAAGCGACTAGCGGGAGGTCGAATGAGCAGTTCTTC. This chain uses TRBV5-1 with TRBJ2-1; 13 positions match TRBD2. V was clipped by 4 bases and J by 7 bases; unmatched bases: 11. The germline V gene has CDR1 SGHRS and CDR2 YFSETQ. CDR3 length equals 17 residues.

This clone was observed once. The chain recombines TRBV30 with TRBJ2-3; maybe TRBD2 (5 bases). In germline, CDR1 is GTSNPN, CDR2 SVGIG (reference sequence). The CDR3 totals 14 residues. V dropped 5 bases and J dropped 2 bases, with 14 bases sitting between them. The CDR3 DNA follows: TGTGCCTGGTCCTTAGCGCCACACACAGATACGCAGTATTTT. It encodes CAWSLAPHTDTQYF.

The rearrangement links TRBV6-2 or TRBV6-3 to TRBJ1-1, with 12 bases that match TRBD1. J lost 6 bases, V lost 6 bases, and 11 bases had no gene match. This CDR3 region has 16 residues. Germline values: CDR1 MNHEY, CDR2 SVGEGT. The CDR3 is CASSRSGTGGNAEAFF. CDR3 DNA: TGTGCCAGCAGCCGATCCGGGACAGGGGGCAACGCTGAAGCTTTCTTT.

The chain joins TRBV19 to TRBJ1-2, with 7 bases lining up with TRBD1. The CDR3 length is 14 residues. CDR1 and CDR2 (germline): LNHDA, SQIVND (reference sequence). The V segment lost 8 bases and the J segment 8 bases; nucleotides outside the gene matches: 14. Written as DNA, the CDR3 is TGTGCCAGTCTCTCTGGACAGGCCGTGAGGGGCTACACCTTC. Translation gives CASLSGQAVRGYTF. Full variable domain (remainder filled in from reference TRBV19 and TRBJ1-2): DGGITQSPKYLFRKEGQNVTLSCEQNLNHDAMYWYRQDPGQGLRLIYYSQIVNDFQKGDIAEGYSVSREKKESFPLTVTSAQKNPTAFYLCASLSGQAVRGYTFGSGTRLTVV.

The sample holds one count of this clone. J is TRBJ1-1 and V is TRBV21-1; the DNA was not compared with TRBD1, the D call given in the table. TRBV21-1 is listed as a pseudogene. CDR3 size: 16 residues. The CDR3 reads CASSRDRGPWNTEAFF. Here the CDR3 DNA reads TGTGCCAGCAGCAGAGACAGGGGGCCTTGGAACACTGAAGCTTTCTTT.

This clone has more than one count but fewer than ten. The chain joins TRBV5-8 to TRBJ1-4; 7 positions match TRBD1. Trimming removed 5 bases from V and 3 bases from J; junction bases left unmatched: 7. Germline values: CDR1 SGHTS, CDR2 YDEGEE. The CDR3 is 15 amino acids. CDR3 sequence: CASSLRQGANEKLFF. In DNA form, the CDR3 reads TGTGCCAGCAGTCTCCGACAGGGAGCTAATGAAAAACTGTTTTTT.

This clone was detected a few times. The DNA for the CDR3 is TGTGCCAGCAGTTTAGACGCGGTTGGCTCCTACAATGAGCAGTTCTTC. Its translation is CASSLDAVGSYNEQFF. The chain couples TRBV27 to TRBJ2-1, with D uncertain. The germline V gene encodes CDR1 MNHEY and CDR2 SMNVEV (reference sequence). Trimming cost V 2 bases and J 0 bases, with 11 bases left between them. The CDR3 has 16 amino acids.

This clone came up once. J is TRBJ1-1 and V is TRBV28; D unresolved. The V end lost 2 bases, the J end lost 10 bases, and 11 bases lay between the germline ends. Per germline, CDR1 MDHEN and CDR2 SYDVKM. The CDR3 has 12 residues. The CDR3, as DNA: TGTGCCAGCAGTTTAGCGGAGGGAGGAGCTTTCTTT. Its translation: CASSLAEGGAFF.

The chain couples TRBV24-1 to TRBJ2-7; D is perhaps TRBD1 (6 bases). This CDR3 is 13 amino acids long. V lost 4 bases and J 7 bases, leaving 13 bases between the germline ends. The V gene's germline CDR1 is KGHDR and CDR2 SFDVKD. The CDR3 reads CATSEDTGWEQYF. The CDR3 DNA follows: TGTGCCACCAGTGAGGATACAGGGTGGGAGCAGTACTTC.

Only one count was recorded for this clone. The gene calls are TRBV27 and TRBJ2-2; 10 bases match TRBD1. CDR1 and CDR2 from the germline V gene are MNHEY and SMNVEV (reference sequence). With V trimmed by 7 bases and J by 6 bases, 5 bases remained unmatched. This CDR3 has 14 amino acids. The chain's CDR3 is CASNPGTGAGELFF. The CDR3 DNA is TGTGCCAGCAATCCAGGGACAGGGGCCGGGGAGCTGTTTTTT.

The V gene is TRBV24-1, the J gene TRBJ2-7; D not certain. V was cut by 4 bases and J by 2 bases, with 2 bases left in between. Germline CDR1 reads KGHDR; CDR2 reads SFDVKD. The CDR3 is made up of 11 amino acids. The CDR3 loop reads CATSDTYEQYF. The CDR3 region has the DNA TGTGCCACCAGTGACACCTACGAGCAGTACTTC.

This chain uses TRBV9 with TRBJ1-1, with a possible D match to TRBD1 (5 bases). Germline CDR1 is SGDLS and CDR2 is YYNGEE. This CDR3 comprises 15 residues. V was pared by 0 bases and J by 1 base, with 10 bases between. This CDR3 is CASSVATTGNTEAFF. CDR3 sequence (DNA): TGTGCCAGCAGCGTAGCTACCACAGGGAACACTGAAGCTTTCTTT.

This chain connects TRBV9 to TRBJ2-3; possible D gene TRBD1, 8 bases. V lost 0 bases, J lost 3 bases, and 14 bases lay in between. CDR1 and CDR2 (germline): SGDLS, YYNGEE. The CDR3 loop spans 16 amino acids. CDR3 protein: CASSVAEQGGTDTQYF. CDR3 DNA sequence: TGTGCCAGCAGCGTAGCTGAACAGGGGGGGACAGATACGCAGTATTTT.

This chain's CDR3 is CASSNLASTYEQYF. The CDR3, as DNA: TGTGCCAGCAGCAACCTAGCGTCTACCTACGAGCAGTACTTC. The chain employs TRBV21-1 and TRBJ2-7; the D segment call TRBD2 is taken from the table without a DNA check. TRBV21-1 is a known pseudogene. The CDR3 has 14 amino acids.